This entry lists 17 T cell receptor beta chains sequenced from one sample in a study of beta chain features in type 1 diabetes (dated by TCRdb to the late 2010s). Their target antigens are unknown. The library was prepared using the immunoSEQ multiplex PCR assay. The High Capacity cDNA Reverse Transcription Kit was used to reverse transcribe all of the isolated RNA, meaning that expressed TCRB transcripts were what got sequenced. This is the immuneACCESS table as TCRdb keeps it, with only in-frame sequences that have V and J called. A part of the clones is gone; compared with another copy, unresolved V genes explain less than half, and the rest is unexplained. This sample is represented by some 700,000 clones; about an eighth of them were singletons. The ten largest clones take up less than 0.025% of the sample. Findings and caveats that apply to the study as a whole: A moderate but significant shortening of TCRB CDR3 length was observed in type 1 diabetes patients in all four CD4+ subsets.

Sequencing used naive CD4+ T cells from blood. The intended sense of this specimen's cell subset or site label: true naive CD4+ T cells. The origin of the receptors is a man between 18 and 35 years old with type 1 diabetes.

In its sample, this clone was seen a few times. V is TRBV10-1 and J is TRBJ2-2; D gene ambiguous. V lost 3 bases to trimming and J lost 3 bases, with 5 bases between them. The CDR3 consists of 13 residues. CDR1 and CDR2 (germline): WNHNN, SYGVQD (reference sequence). As DNA, the CDR3 is TGCGCCAGCAGTGATCCGTACACCGGGGAGCTGTTTTTT. Translated: CASSDPYTGELFF.

As to this clone: This same CDR3 is encoded by further DNA sequences in the sample. The chain joins TRBV2 to TRBJ2-5, with unresolved D. There are 11 residues in the CDR3. Between the trimmed V and J ends, which lost 4 bases and 2 bases, there was a span of 2 bases. Germline CDR1 is SNHLY and CDR2 is FYNNEI. Here the CDR3 DNA reads TGTGCCAGCAGTGTGCAAGAGACCCAGTACTTC. This sequence encodes CASSVQETQYF.

This clone was found a few times. The V gene is TRBV5-1, the J gene TRBJ2-3; D not resolved. Germline CDR1 and CDR2: SGHRS and YFSETQ. V shed 4 bases and J shed 3 bases, with 3 bases lying between them. The CDR3 contains 11 residues. The CDR3 is CASSMTDTQYF. The CDR3 DNA reads TGCGCCAGCAGCATGACAGATACGCAGTATTTT.

This clone turned up a few times. The gene calls are TRBV5-1 and TRBJ2-4; D is possibly TRBD1 or TRBD2 (6 bases each). CDR1 and CDR2 from the germline V gene are SGHRS and YFSETQ. The CDR3 covers 14 residues. V shed 7 bases and J shed 6 bases, with 17 bases lying between them. Here the CDR3 DNA reads TGCGCCAGCGCACCTTACAGGGAGGCAAACATTCAGTACTTC. Residues: CASAPYREANIQYF. Combining the CDR3 with reference TRBV5-1 and TRBJ2-4 gives the whole variable domain KAGVTQTPRYLIKTRGQQVTLSCSPISGHRSVSWYQQTPGQGLQFLFEYFSETQRNKGNFPGRFSGRQFSNSRSEMNVSTLELGDSALYLCASAPYREANIQYFGAGTRLSVL.

The chain is built from TRBV10-3 and TRBJ2-1; D assignment may be TRBD1 or TRBD2 (7 bases each). The CDR3 has 16 residues. V lost 5 bases and J 8 bases, leaving 22 bases between the germline ends. Germline V CDR1 and CDR2: ENHRY, SYGVKD. The CDR3 nucleotides are TGTGCCATCAGTTCCCGGGGAGGGGGCGCGGGTGATGAGCAGTTCTTC. Translation gives CAISSRGGGAGDEQFF.

The genes are TRBV6-5 and TRBJ2-3; D is possibly TRBD1 (6 bases). The CDR3 runs 13 residues. V dropped 7 bases and J dropped 0 bases, with 8 bases sitting between them. CDR1 and CDR2 (germline): MNHEY, SVGAGI. The CDR3 DNA sequence: TGTGCCAGCAAAGGGGGTAGCACAGATACGCAGTATTTT. Its translation is CASKGGSTDTQYF.

This rearrangement joins TRBV15 to TRBJ1-1; 11 bases map to TRBD1. This CDR3 has 15 amino acids. V was clipped by 3 bases and J by 10 bases; unmatched bases: 10. CDR1 is LNHNV and CDR2 is YYDKDF in the germline V gene (reference sequence). For the CDR3, the DNA is TGTGCCACCAGCAGTAAGACCGGGACAGGGGGAAGAGCTTTCTTT. This encodes CATSSKTGTGGRAFF.

This clone was counted a few times. This chain joins TRBV19 and TRBJ2-7, with 9 bases fitting TRBD1. The V gene end was trimmed by 5 bases and the J gene end by 2 bases; junction bases not matched to a gene: 4. CDR1 and CDR2 (germline): LNHDA, SQIVND (reference sequence). CDR3 length equals 14 residues. The CDR3 region has the DNA TGTGCCAGTAGTCCGGGACAGGGCCCCTACGAGCAGTACTTC. Translated, it gives CASSPGQGPYEQYF.

CDR3 DNA sequence: TGTGCCAGCAGTTATTCTGGGAGGGGTCGACCCTACAATGAGCAGTTCTTC. Its translation is CASSYSGRGRPYNEQFF. V and J are TRBV6-7 and TRBJ2-1; 7 positions agree with TRBD2. TRBV6-7 belongs to the ORF category, with a function that is uncertain. The CDR3 extends over 17 amino acids. After removal of 3 bases from V and 2 bases from J, the junction contained 10 bases not matched to a gene.

CDR3: CAWSGGNLYEQYF. The CDR3 DNA sequence: TGTGCCTGGAGTGGGGGGAACCTTTACGAGCAGTACTTC. This chain joins TRBV30 and TRBJ2-7; D tentatively reads TRBD1 or TRBD2 (5 bases each). The CDR3 totals 13 residues. The germline V gene encodes CDR1 GTSNPN and CDR2 SVGIG (reference sequence). The ends were cut back, 1 base at V and 4 bases at J, with 11 bases in the middle.

The rearrangement uses TRBV2 and TRBJ2-7; the match to TRBD1 covers 11 bases. The CDR3 runs 13 residues. Trimming at V came to 11 bases and at J to 4 bases, leaving 7 bases not matched to a gene. Germline lookup yields CDR1 SNHLY and CDR2 FYNNEI. The CDR3 loop reads CAGTGTGGYEQYF. The CDR3 bases are TGTGCCGGAACCGGGACAGGGGGATACGAGCAGTACTTC.

V usage is TRBV30 and J usage is TRBJ1-4; possibly TRBD1 for D (6 bases). Deletions cut 3 bases from V and 7 bases from J, with 15 bases between. CDR1 is GTSNPN and CDR2 is SVGIG in the germline V gene (reference sequence). The CDR3 totals 14 residues. The CDR3 loop reads CAWSLQGKSEKLFF. The DNA of the CDR3 is TGTGCCTGGAGCTTACAGGGAAAGAGTGAAAAACTGTTTTTT. Based on the CDR3 plus reference TRBV30 and TRBJ1-4, the full variable domain is SQTIHQWPATLVQPVGSPLSLECTVEGTSNPNLYWYRQAAGRGLQLLFYSVGIGQISSEVPQNLSASRPQDRQFILSSKKLLLSDSGFYLCAWSLQGKSEKLFFGSGTQLSVL.

This clone was found a few times. Other DNA sequences within the sample encode an identical CDR3. The J gene is TRBJ1-4, the V gene TRBV30; D unclear. Germline lookup yields CDR1 GTSNPN and CDR2 SVGIG (reference sequence). Trimming pared 0 bases from V and 3 bases from J, leaving 5 bases between. CDR3 length equals 13 residues. The CDR3 sequence is CAWSVGANEKLFF. The CDR3 bases are TGTGCCTGGAGTGTAGGAGCTAATGAAAAACTGTTTTTT.

The chain has TRBV5-6 and TRBJ2-3, with D maybe TRBD2 (5 bases). The germline V gene encodes CDR1 SGHDT and CDR2 YYEEEE. This CDR3 region has 13 residues. V was pared by 2 bases and J by 8 bases, with 12 bases between. CDR3: CASSFLTEGTQYF. In DNA form, the CDR3 reads TGTGCCAGCAGCTTCCTGACTGAGGGTACGCAGTATTTT. Variable domain in full (rest from reference TRBV5-6 and TRBJ2-3): DAGVTQSPTHLIKTRGQQVTLRCSPKSGHDTVSWYQQALGQGPQFIFQYYEEEERQRGNFPDRFSGHQFPNYSSELNVNALLLGDSALYLCASSFLTEGTQYFGPGTRLTVL.

The chain has TRBV28 and TRBJ1-2; 8 bases agree with TRBD1. V was pared by 2 bases and J by 7 bases, with 6 bases of the junction left unmatched. CDR1 and CDR2 (germline): MDHEN, SYDVKM. This CDR3 comprises 14 residues. The CDR3 DNA reads as TGTGCCAGCAGTTTAACGGGACAGGTCTTTGGCTACACCTTC. The encoded protein is CASSLTGQVFGYTF.

The table lists this clone with a few counts. The J gene is TRBJ1-3, the V gene TRBV29-1; D ambiguous. The germline V and J ends were trimmed by 6 bases and 2 bases, with 14 bases remaining between them. This CDR3 comprises 14 residues. Germline lookup yields CDR1 SQVTM and CDR2 ANQGSEA. The chain's CDR3 is CSVGEDETGNTIYF. The CDR3 nucleotides read TGCAGCGTGGGAGAGGACGAGACTGGAAACACCATATATTTT.

This clone has a handful of counts. This chain uses TRBV30 with TRBJ2-7, with 10 positions matching TRBD2. V gave up 2 bases and J gave up 2 bases; unmatched junction bases: 6. The CDR3 contains 15 residues. The germline V gene encodes CDR1 GTSNPN and CDR2 SVGIG (reference sequence). The CDR3 DNA reads TGTGCCTGGAGTCGGGGTCTAGCGGGGGCCTACGAGCAGTACTTC. This encodes CAWSRGLAGAYEQYF.